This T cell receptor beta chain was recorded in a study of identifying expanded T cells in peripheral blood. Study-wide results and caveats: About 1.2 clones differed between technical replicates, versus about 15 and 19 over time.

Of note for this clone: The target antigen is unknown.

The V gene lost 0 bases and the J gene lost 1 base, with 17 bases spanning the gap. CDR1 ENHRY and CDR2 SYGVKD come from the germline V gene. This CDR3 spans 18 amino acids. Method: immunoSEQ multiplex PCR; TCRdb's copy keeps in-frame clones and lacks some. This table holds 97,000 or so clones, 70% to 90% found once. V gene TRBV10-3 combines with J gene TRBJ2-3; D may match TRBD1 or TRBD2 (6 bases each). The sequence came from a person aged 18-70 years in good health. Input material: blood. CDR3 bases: TGTGCCATCAGTGAGTCGAGGAGGAGGGCAGGGGGCACAGATACGCAGTATTTT. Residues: CAISESRRRAGGTDTQYF.